This T cell receptor (beta chain) came from a study of beta chain features in type 1 diabetes. Across the study: Sorted cell examination encompassed approximately 110 million cells across all samples.

Study conclusions and caveats: The study notes PCR might favor shorter templates equally in patients and controls. A greater similarity of naive, central memory and Treg TCRB repertoires was seen among patients than among healthy donors. People with Type 1 diabetes carried modestly yet significantly shorter TCRB CDR3s in all four CD4+ subsets.

This clone was seen more than once but under ten times. Its target is not known. CDR3 size: 16 residues. Per the germline V gene, CDR1 is ENHRY and CDR2 is SYGVKD. Trimming removed 6 bases at V and 5 bases at J, with 20 bases between. The authors reverse transcribed all of the isolated RNA, so sequencing captured expressed TCRB transcripts. TCRdb's table, derived via immunoSEQ multiplex PCR, lists solely in-frame clones and lacks some. The table has about 660,000 clones, more than 13% seen once. Sequencing was carried out using naive CD4+ T cells from blood. This receptor was obtained from a young man with type 1 diabetes. The J gene is TRBJ2-1, the V gene TRBV10-3; no firm D call. The CDR3 DNA reads as TGTGCCATCAGATCCCATACAAATGGGGTAAACAATGAGCAGTTCTTC. Translating gives CAIRSHTNGVNNEQFF.